A selection of T cell receptor beta chains follows, all from one sample in a study of regulatory T cells in long-lasting Graves disease. From the multiplex PCR reads, TCRdb called clonotypes with MiXCR, one entry per CDR3 protein. This sample has under 450,000 distinct CDR3 sequences, with roughly 24% found just once. The sequencing here drew on peripheral blood mononuclear cells (PBMCs), taken when the disease was refractory, from a patient treated with antithyroid drugs. These receptors were taken from a woman between 35 and 50 years old with Graves disease. CDR3s include the opening cysteine and the closing phenylalanine or tryptophan. Fields, in order: clone size, V gene, J gene, D gene, CDR3 DNA, CDR3 protein. A D gene is named only where the DNA matches it firmly. Only part of the rows carry a size: once, few, many, or a class if the clone is expanded.

NA	TRBV27	TRBJ1-2	NA	TGTGCCAGCAGTTCTCGACAGGAGGCTGGCTACACCTTC	CASSSRQEAGYTF
many	TRBV28	TRBJ2-2	NA	TGTGCCAGCAGGCTCATTACCGGGGAGCTGTTTTTT	CASRLITGELFF
many	TRBV27	TRBJ1-1	NA	TGTGCCAGCAGTTTATGGACGAACACTGAAGCTTTCTTT	CASSLWTNTEAFF
NA	TRBV4-2	TRBJ2-7	NA	TGTGCCAGCAGCCAAGATCCACTTTACGAGCAGTACTTC	CASSQDPLYEQYF
few	TRBV6-1	TRBJ2-6	NA	TGTGCCATTTCTCCGGAGATCTCTGGGGCCAACGTCCTGACTTTC	CAISPEISGANVLTF
NA	TRBV5-4	TRBJ1-1	NA	TGTGCCAGCAGTACGGGGGCAGGGTTGAACACTGAAGCTTTCTTT	CASSTGAGLNTEAFF
few	TRBV11-2	TRBJ2-7	NA	TGTGCCAGCAGCTCCCAGGAGTGGGGAACCGAGCAGTACTTC	CASSSQEWGTEQYF
many	TRBV11-2	TRBJ2-4	NA	TGTGCCAGCAGCTTACGTGGGACATCCCTTACCGATATAGCCAAAAACATTCAGTACTTC	CASSLRGTSLTDIAKNIQYF
NA	TRBV25-1	TRBJ1-1	NA	TGTGCCAGCAGTGAATCGGGGGCGGCTTTCTTT	CASSESGAAFF
few	TRBV9	TRBJ2-7	NA	TGTGCCAGCATGCGAGCAGCCTACGAGCAGTACTTC	CASMRAAYEQYF
NA	TRBV28	TRBJ2-3	NA	TGTGCCAGCAGTTTGTTTGTGTTTGGGGCCTCAGATACGCAGTATTTT	CASSLFVFGASDTQYF
NA	TRBV5-1	TRBJ2-1	TRBD2	TGCGCCAGCACGCTAGCGGGAGACATCCGACGGAATGAGCAGTTCTTC	CASTLAGDIRRNEQFF
many	TRBV11-2	TRBJ1-1	NA	TGTGCCAGCAGCTTAGTCGTCCTGAACACTGAAGCTTTCTTT	CASSLVVLNTEAFF
few	TRBV18	TRBJ1-2	NA	TGTGCCAGCTCACCATCGGACGGCTACACCTTC	CASSPSDGYTF
NA	TRBV30	TRBJ1-1	NA	TGTGCCTGGACGGGGTGGGGCACTGAAGCTTTCTTT	CAWTGWGTEAFF
NA	TRBV25-1	TRBJ1-1	NA	TGTGCCAGCAGTGAGGCGGGATCGAACACTGAAGCTTTCTTT	CASSEAGSNTEAFF
many	TRBV7-2	TRBJ1-4	NA	TGTGCCAGCAGCTCGGGACTATCATGGGGCCTATATGAAAAACTGTTTTTT	CASSSGLSWGLYEKLFF
many	TRBV6-5	TRBJ2-7	TRBD1	TGTGCCAGCAGTTACTACCATACACAGGGGATCGAATACGAGCAGTACTTC	CASSYYHTQGIEYEQYF
many	TRBV9	TRBJ2-5	NA	TGTGCCAGCAGCGGGAACGTCAGGGGGGAAGAGACCCAGTACTTC	CASSGNVRGEETQYF
many	TRBV11-2	TRBJ2-4	NA	TGTGCCAGCAGCTTCAAGACTCCTACAGGGCCTAGCGGCAAAAACATTCAGTACTTC	CASSFKTPTGPSGKNIQYF
few	TRBV6-1	TRBJ1-4	NA	TGTGCCAGCAGCCCCCAGCTGGGGGAAAAACTGTTTTTT	CASSPQLGEKLFF
NA	TRBV14	TRBJ2-7	TRBD2	TGTGCCAGCAGCGCCGCTAGCGGGTGGTACGAGCAGTACTTC	CASSAASGWYEQYF
NA	TRBV2	TRBJ2-3	NA	TGTGCCAGCAAGGAGCCCATCATCGGGCGGGCAGATACGCAGTATTTT	CASKEPIIGRADTQYF
NA	TRBV11-2	TRBJ2-7	NA	TGTGCCAGCAGCTTTTTACCGGTAGCGTATCCCTACGAGCAGTACTTC	CASSFLPVAYPYEQYF
many	TRBV11-2	TRBJ1-5	NA	TGTGCCAGCAGCGTAGGCCCCCTGATTCCCCAGCATTTT	CASSVGPLIPQHF
NA	TRBV28	TRBJ2-7	NA	TGTGCCAGCAGCCCCTACAGCCGCAGCCTAACCTACGAGCAGTACTTC	CASSPYSRSLTYEQYF
few	TRBV27	TRBJ2-7	NA	TGCCCTCTAGGGGGCGAGCAGTACTTC	CPLGGEQYF
many	TRBV27	TRBJ2-7	NA	TGTGCCAGCAGACAGTGGAGTCACTCCTACGAGCAGTACTTC	CASRQWSHSYEQYF
NA	TRBV13	TRBJ2-7	TRBD2	TGTGCCAGCAGTTGGACTAGCGGATTCTACGAGCAGTACTTC	CASSWTSGFYEQYF
few	TRBV19	TRBJ2-7	NA	TGTGCCAGTAGTCCGCTCCCGGAAGGGTCTAGCCATCAGTACTTC	CASSPLPEGSSHQYF
many	TRBV28	TRBJ1-6	NA	TGTGCCAGCGCCTATGGGACCGCACTTTCCTATTCACCCCTCCACTTT	CASAYGTALSYSPLHF
many	TRBV2	TRBJ1-1	NA	TGTGCCAGCAGTTACCGGGGACTGAACACTGAAGCTTTCTTT	CASSYRGLNTEAFF
NA	TRBV20-1	TRBJ2-4	TRBD1	TGCAGTGCTAGATGGGACAGTTTAACCAAAAACATTCAGTACTTC	CSARWDSLTKNIQYF
few	TRBV6-1	TRBJ2-7	NA	TGTGCCAGCAGTCCCCGGGGCAGGCTGTGGTCCTACGAGCAGTACTTC	CASSPRGRLWSYEQYF
NA	TRBV12-3/TRBV12-4	TRBJ2-3	TRBD2	TGTGCCAGCAGACTTAGCGGGAGGTTTGATACGCAGTATTTT	CASRLSGRFDTQYF
few	TRBV10-3	TRBJ2-3	NA	TGTGCCATCAGTGATAGCGGACAGTCTAGCGCAGATACGCAGTATTTT	CAISDSGQSSADTQYF
many	TRBV20-1	TRBJ2-6	NA	TGCAGTGCCGTACGTACCGGGGCCAACGTCCTGACTTTC	CSAVRTGANVLTF
many	TRBV11-2	TRBJ2-7	NA	TGTGCCAGCAGCTTAGGGACAGAGGCTAAGGAGCAGTACTTC	CASSLGTEAKEQYF
few	TRBV9	TRBJ1-4	TRBD1	TGTGCCAGCAGCGCCCAACAGGGGAGTGAAAAACTGTTTTTT	CASSAQQGSEKLFF
many	TRBV12-3/TRBV12-4	TRBJ1-2	NA	TGTGCCAGCAGTCCTAGATTTAGATCTGGCTACACCTTC	CASSPRFRSGYTF
NA	TRBV7-2	TRBJ1-2	NA	TGTGCCAGCAGCTACCCAAGACACGGCTATGGCTACACCTTC	CASSYPRHGYGYTF
many	TRBV11-1	TRBJ2-5	NA	TGTGCCAGCAGCTTAGCCCTGGGGCAAGAGACCCAGTACTTC	CASSLALGQETQYF
many	TRBV12-3/TRBV12-4	TRBJ1-1	NA	TGTGCCAGCAGTTTAATGCAGAACACTGAAGCTTTCTTT	CASSLMQNTEAFF
NA	TRBV28	TRBJ2-3	NA	TGTGCCAGCAGTACGGGACTTTCAGATACGCAGTATTTT	CASSTGLSDTQYF
few	TRBV18	TRBJ1-4	NA	TGTGCCAGCTCACGAGCGGACGGCCAAAATGAAAAACTGTTTTTT	CASSRADGQNEKLFF
NA	TRBV20-1	TRBJ1-6	NA	TGCAGTGCTAGAGACAGGGTCGGGCCACCCCTCCACTTT	CSARDRVGPPLHF
many	TRBV6-1	TRBJ2-2	NA	TGTGCCAGCGTGGGGTCCGTAAACACCGGGGAGCTGTTTTTT	CASVGSVNTGELFF
few	TRBV7-9	TRBJ2-4	TRBD2	TGTGCCAGCAGCCAGCCTAGCGGGGGGGAAAACATTCAGTACTTC	CASSQPSGGENIQYF
NA	TRBV29-1	TRBJ2-1	TRBD2	TGCAGCGTTGGGGGGGGGACTAGCGGGTCCTACAATGAGCAGTTCTTC	CSVGGGTSGSYNEQFF
few	TRBV15	TRBJ2-5	TRBD2	TGTGCCACCAGCAGAGGATGGGGGAGGGGTAAAGAGACCCAGTACTTC	CATSRGWGRGKETQYF
many	TRBV11-2	TRBJ2-7	TRBD2	TGTGCCAGCAACCTAGCGGGAGGCTACGAGCAGTACTTC	CASNLAGGYEQYF
NA	TRBV11-2	TRBJ2-2	NA	TGTGCCAGCTCACCGGTTCTAGCAGGTTTGGACACCGGGGAGCTGTTTTTT	CASSPVLAGLDTGELFF
many	TRBV2	TRBJ2-1	TRBD2	TGTGCCAGCCTATCGGGACTAGGTAGCAATGAGCAGTTCTTC	CASLSGLGSNEQFF
NA	TRBV13	TRBJ2-1	NA	TGTGCCAGCAGCTTAGTTAGTACCGGGCCCACTAGAGGTGAGCAGTTCTTC	CASSLVSTGPTRGEQFF
many	TRBV2	TRBJ2-5	NA	TGTGCCAGCAGTGAAGCGGATCAAGAGACCCAGTACTTC	CASSEADQETQYF